A single sample is the source of the 8 T cell receptor beta chains below, sequenced in a study of cytomegalovirus exposure and HLA in healthy donors. The PCR made use of 60 Vbeta and 13 Jbeta primers. TCRdb keeps only in-frame clones here, not all; method: immunoSEQ multiplex PCR. Found here are approximately 100,000 clones; the top ten clones hold 0.59%. The material sequenced was PBMCs. The receptors shown here come from a man aged 50 to 59 in good health and CMV-seronegative.

This chain connects TRBV10-1 to TRBJ1-1; D gene ambiguous. CDR1 WNHNN and CDR2 SYGVQD come from the germline V gene (reference sequence). CDR3 length: 16 amino acids. Trimming took 2 bases from V and 3 from J, leaving 16 bases between them. CDR3 in DNA: TGCGCCAGCAGTGAGAGAGGAAAGGACTTTCACACTGAAGCTTTCTTT. Its protein product is CASSERGKDFHTEAFF.

The chain employs TRBV10-3 and TRBJ2-3; D is perhaps TRBD2 (6 bases). The CDR3 runs to 14 residues. The germline CDR1 and CDR2 sequences are ENHRY and SYGVKD. Trimming pared 3 bases from V and 3 bases from J, leaving 10 bases between. CDR3 in amino acids: CAISDSGGTDTQYF. For the CDR3, the DNA is TGTGCCATCAGTGACTCCGGGGGAACAGATACGCAGTATTTT.

The genes are TRBV5-1 and TRBJ1-2, with TRBD1 identical over 9 bases. CDR1 and CDR2 from the germline V gene are SGHRS and YFSETQ. The CDR3 runs 14 residues. Trimming removed 6 bases from V and 7 bases from J; junction bases left unmatched: 10. CDR3 DNA sequence: TGCGCCAGCACGGGACAGGGAGCGTATGGTGGCTACACCTTC. Protein product: CASTGQGAYGGYTF.

The chain carries TRBV6-5 and TRBJ2-7; weak D call: TRBD1 (6 bases). V was shortened by 6 bases and J by 6 bases, with 9 bases between the two germline ends. Per germline, CDR1 MNHEY and CDR2 SVGAGI. This CDR3 is 11 amino acids long. CDR3 region: CASSRGSEQYF. The CDR3 bases are TGTGCCAGCAGCAGGGGCAGCGAGCAGTACTTC.

V usage is TRBV5-5 and J usage is TRBJ2-7, with D unclear. Trimming shortened V by 0 bases and J by 2 bases, and 6 bases separated the two germline ends. The CDR3 is 13 amino acids. Germline CDR1 SGHKS, CDR2 YYEKEE (reference sequence). CDR3 amino acids: CASSLDLAYEQYF. The DNA for the CDR3 is TGTGCCAGCAGCTTGGATCTTGCCTACGAGCAGTACTTC. The complete variable domain, with remaining parts taken from reference TRBV5-5 and TRBJ2-7, reads DAGVTQSPTHLIKTRGQQVTLRCSPISGHKSVSWYQQVLGQGPQFIFQYYEKEERGRGNFPDRFSARQFPNYSSELNVNALLLGDSALYLCASSLDLAYEQYFGPGTRLTVT.

The rearrangement uses TRBV25-1 and TRBJ1-1; a weak D match, TRBD1 (5 bases). The CDR3 contains 15 residues. Per germline, CDR1 MGHDK and CDR2 SYGVNS. V gave up 0 bases and J gave up 3 bases, with 11 bases separating them. The CDR3 bases are TGTGCCAGCAGTGAATACGGGGGTTGGGACACTGAAGCTTTCTTT. Translation gives CASSEYGGWDTEAFF.

This chain connects TRBV10-2 to TRBJ2-7; D possibly corresponds to TRBD2 (5 bases). This CDR3 has 14 amino acids. V lost 6 bases and J lost 3, with 15 bases in between. From germline, CDR1 is WSHSY and CDR2 SAAADI. The CDR3: CASRRTGNVYEQYF. The CDR3 bases are TGCGCCAGCAGGAGGACGGGAAACGTCTACGAGCAGTACTTC.

The CDR3: CASSSTPGQGSNEQFF. In DNA form, the CDR3 reads TGTGCCAGCAGTTCAACCCCCGGACAGGGGTCAAATGAGCAGTTCTTC. This rearrangement joins TRBV28 to TRBJ2-1; 9 bases are shared with TRBD1. Germline CDR1 and CDR2: MDHEN and SYDVKM. V trimming: 4 bases; J trimming: 7 bases; junction bases outside the gene matches: 11. The CDR3 covers 16 residues.